The 24 T cell receptor beta chains below were found in one sample sequenced in a study of shared clonotypes between healthy human individuals. CD8 cells classed as naive were CD45RO-negative and positively selected for CCR7, excluding terminally differentiated effector memory CD45RA+ cells. Method: immunoSEQ multiplex PCR; TCRdb's copy keeps in-frame clones and lacks some. Of roughly 590,000 clones detected, around 95% appear once; the ten largest clones hold over 0.09%. Sequencing used naive CD8+ T cells sorted from blood. These receptors all stem from a woman in her twenties or thirties in good health.

The gene calls are TRBV28 and TRBJ1-2, with D possibly matching TRBD1 (6 bases). V was trimmed by 8 bases and J by 5 bases, leaving 30 bases between them. The CDR3 is 18 residues long. The germline V gene encodes CDR1 MDHEN and CDR2 SYDVKM. The CDR3 spells CASPLRPHGGRFVYGYTF. The CDR3 DNA is TGTGCCAGCCCCCTAAGGCCCCACGGGGGCCGATTCGTTTATGGCTACACCTTC.

This chain connects TRBV4-1 to TRBJ2-2; D call uncertain. CDR3 length: 17 amino acids. The V end lost 2 bases, the J end lost 6 bases, and 19 bases lay between the germline ends. Germline lookup yields CDR1 MGHRA and CDR2 YSYEKL. The CDR3 nucleotides read TGCGCCAGCAGCCAAAACCCCCCCGGCTTCAATCCCGGGGAGCTGTTTTTT. Encoded protein: CASSQNPPGFNPGELFF.

This clone was found once. The genes are TRBV27 and TRBJ2-7; TRBD1 agrees at 7 bases. The V segment lost 5 bases and the J segment 0 bases; nucleotides outside the gene matches: 7. The CDR3 is 15 amino acids. Germline V lookup: CDR1 MNHEY, CDR2 SMNVEV (reference sequence). CDR3 residues: CASSVDRANSYEQYF. CDR3 DNA sequence: TGTGCCAGCAGTGTCGACAGGGCTAACTCCTACGAGCAGTACTTC.

V usage is TRBV19 and J usage is TRBJ1-1, with no clear D. The CDR3 spans 13 residues. V was cut by 3 bases and J by 5 bases, with 10 bases left in between. Germline V CDR1 and CDR2: LNHDA, SQIVND (reference sequence). CDR3 loop: CASSMGRQTEAFF. The CDR3, as DNA: TGTGCCAGTAGTATGGGGAGGCAAACTGAAGCTTTCTTT.

The rearrangement uses TRBV27 and TRBJ2-1; the match to TRBD2 covers 8 bases. J was trimmed by 4 bases and V by 5 bases; bases with no gene match: 7. The CDR3 covers 15 residues. Germline V gene sequence: CDR1 MNHEY, CDR2 SMNVEV (reference sequence). The CDR3 is CASSPNSGTYNEQFF. In nucleotides, the CDR3 is TGTGCCAGCAGTCCCAATAGCGGGACGTACAATGAGCAGTTCTTC.

This chain connects TRBV7-3 to TRBJ2-1; 11 bases line up with TRBD2. V lost 3 bases to trimming and J lost 9 bases; unmatched junction nucleotides: 4. The CDR3 sequence is 14 residues long. CDR1 is SGHTA and CDR2 is FQGTGA in the germline V gene. CDR3: CASSFGTSGSEQFF. The CDR3 coding sequence is TGTGCCAGCAGCTTCGGGACTAGCGGTTCTGAGCAGTTCTTC.

V is TRBV28 and J is TRBJ1-5; D remains ambiguous. This CDR3 contains 13 residues. Germline loops: CDR1 MDHEN, CDR2 SYDVKM. Trimming shortened V by 2 bases and J by 4 bases, and 6 bases separated the two germline ends. CDR3 amino acids: CASSLIGNQPQHF. In DNA form, the CDR3 reads TGTGCCAGCAGTTTAATCGGTAATCAGCCCCAGCATTTT.

V is TRBV4-1 and J is TRBJ2-7; TRBD1 matches 7 bases. Trimming took 4 bases from V and 1 from J; bases not matched to a gene: 16. The CDR3 is 18 residues long. Germline loops: CDR1 MGHRA, CDR2 YSYEKL. CDR3 in DNA: TGCGCCAGCAGCCCAGAAGAACGAAGTGGGGGACAGTCCTACGAGCAGTACTTC. Residues: CASSPEERSGGQSYEQYF.

The chain links TRBV5-1 to TRBJ1-2; maybe TRBD1 (6 bases). The CDR3 is 14 amino acids. V lost 4 bases, J lost 8 bases, and 18 bases lay in between. Germline CDR1 and CDR2: SGHRS and YFSETQ. Here the CDR3 DNA reads TGCGCCAGCAGCCCTTCAGGGGCTATTTACGGCTACACCTTC. It encodes CASSPSGAIYGYTF.

This clone occurred once. This chain connects TRBV28 to TRBJ2-7; D possibly corresponds to TRBD2 (6 bases). The CDR3 runs to 13 residues. Trimming stripped 7 bases from V and 2 bases from J, with 12 bases between. Germline lookup yields CDR1 MDHEN and CDR2 SYDVKM. The CDR3 loop is CASKLGGAYEQYF. The CDR3 DNA reads TGTGCCAGCAAATTGGGCGGGGCCTACGAGCAGTACTTC.

The chain joins TRBV28 to TRBJ2-7, with D possibly being TRBD1 (6 bases). V was clipped by 1 base and J by 6 bases, with 19 bases between them. Germline CDR1 MDHEN, CDR2 SYDVKM. The CDR3 is made up of 16 amino acids. The DNA of the CDR3 is TGTGCCAGCAGTTTATCGACAGGCGCCCCTACTTCCGAGCAGTACTTC. It codes for CASSLSTGAPTSEQYF. The whole variable domain, remainder taken from reference TRBV28 and TRBJ2-7, is DVKVTQSSRYLVKRTGEKVFLECVQDMDHENMFWYRQDPGLGLRLIYFSYDVKMKEKGDIPEGYSVSREKKERFSLILESASTNQTSMYLCASSLSTGAPTSEQYFGPGTRLTVT.

The chain recombines TRBV7-2 with TRBJ1-1, with 7 bases matching TRBD1. CDR3 length equals 18 residues. Per the germline V gene, CDR1 is SGHTA and CDR2 is FQGNSA. V dropped 2 bases and J dropped 1; count of bases not matched to a gene: 13. Here the CDR3 reads CASSLFVAWGQTNTEAFF. CDR3 sequence (DNA): TGTGCCAGCAGCTTATTTGTGGCTTGGGGACAGACGAACACTGAAGCTTTCTTT. Variable domain in full (rest from reference TRBV7-2 and TRBJ1-1): GAGVSQSPSNKVTEKGKDVELRCDPISGHTALYWYRQSLGQGLEFLIYFQGNSAPDKSGLPSDRFSAERTGGSVSTLTIQRTQQEDSAVYLCASSLFVAWGQTNTEAFFGQGTRLTVV.

This chain's CDR3 is CASSKFGTGVTGELFF. DNA for the CDR3: TGTGCCAGCAGCAAGTTCGGGACAGGGGTCACCGGGGAGCTGTTTTTT. The rearrangement uses TRBV7-9 and TRBJ2-2, with 10 bases matching TRBD1. J was trimmed by 4 bases and V by 5 bases; bases with no gene match: 7. Per the germline V gene, CDR1 is SEHNR and CDR2 is FQNEAQ (reference sequence). This CDR3 has 16 amino acids. Full variable domain (outside the CDR3, taken from reference TRBV7-9 and TRBJ2-2): DTGVSQNPRHKITKRGQNVTFRCDPISEHNRLYWYRQTLGQGPEFLTYFQNEAQLEKSRLLSDRFSAERPKGSFSTLEIQRTEQGDSAMYLCASSKFGTGVTGELFFGEGSRLTVL.

This rearrangement joins TRBV19 to TRBJ2-4; D call uncertain. CDR3 size: 14 residues. The germline V gene encodes CDR1 LNHDA and CDR2 SQIVND (reference sequence). Trimming shortened V by 3 bases and J by 0 bases, and 6 bases separated the two germline ends. The CDR3 loop reads CASSIHLAKNIQYF. CDR3 DNA: TGTGCCAGTAGTATCCATCTAGCCAAAAACATTCAGTACTTC. The whole variable domain, remainder taken from reference TRBV19 and TRBJ2-4, is DGGITQSPKYLFRKEGQNVTLSCEQNLNHDAMYWYRQDPGQGLRLIYYSQIVNDFQKGDIAEGYSVSREKKESFPLTVTSAQKNPTAFYLCASSIHLAKNIQYFGAGTRLSVL.

The V gene is TRBV6-6, the J gene TRBJ1-5; no definite D call. Trimming stripped 1 base from V and 7 bases from J, with 11 bases between. The germline V gene has CDR1 MNHNY and CDR2 SVGAGI (reference sequence). This CDR3 has 14 residues. The chain's CDR3 is CASSYYPTYQPQHF. The DNA for the CDR3 is TGTGCCAGCAGTTACTACCCCACCTACCAGCCCCAGCATTTT.

Here the CDR3 DNA reads TGTGCCAGTAGTCCCGGGGGGATACCAAACAATGAGCAGTTCTTC. This codes for CASSPGGIPNNEQFF. The gene calls are TRBV19 and TRBJ2-1, with 7 nucleotides matching TRBD2. CDR1 is LNHDA and CDR2 is SQIVND in the germline V gene (reference sequence). The CDR3 totals 15 residues. The V gene end was trimmed by 5 bases and the J gene end by 5 bases; junction bases not matched to a gene: 9.

Turning to this clone: Other nucleotide sequences from this sample produce the same CDR3. The chain is built from TRBV9 and TRBJ1-1, with D uncertain. The V and J ends lost 0 bases and 1 base respectively, with 4 bases between them. The CDR3 covers 13 residues. Germline CDR1 and CDR2: SGDLS and YYNGEE. The CDR3 spells CASSVAGNTEAFF. CDR3 bases: TGTGCCAGCAGCGTAGCAGGGAACACTGAAGCTTTCTTT.

The V call is TRBV25-1, the J call TRBJ2-1; possible D gene TRBD2, 6 bases. CDR1 MGHDK and CDR2 SYGVNS come from the germline V gene. Trimming cost V 2 bases and J 8 bases, with 19 bases left between them. The length of the CDR3 is 16 residues. CDR3 sequence: CASSETAGPDLDEQFF. The CDR3 bases are TGTGCCAGCAGTGAAACTGCGGGACCTGATCTCGATGAGCAGTTCTTC. Using reference TRBV25-1 and TRBJ2-1 for the parts outside the CDR3, the full variable domain is EADIYQTPRYLVIGTGKKITLECSQTMGHDKMYWYQQDPGMELHLIHYSYGVNSTEKGDLSSESTVSRIRTEHFPLTLESARPSHTSQYLCASSETAGPDLDEQFFGPGTRLTVL.

V usage is TRBV18 and J usage is TRBJ2-7, with D hard to call. Between the trimmed V and J ends, which lost 9 bases and 4 bases, there was a span of 13 bases. Germline V CDR1 and CDR2: KGHSH, LQKENI. The length of the CDR3 is 12 residues. CDR3 in amino acids: CASPQDTYEQYF. The CDR3 DNA follows: TGTGCCAGTCCCCAAGACACTTACGAGCAGTACTTC.

The chain has TRBV5-4 and TRBJ2-7; TRBD1 matches at 10 bases. J was trimmed by 2 bases and V by 5 bases; bases with no gene match: 4. CDR3 length equals 14 residues. From germline, CDR1 is SGHNT and CDR2 YYREEE (reference sequence). CDR3 DNA: TGTGCCAGCAGAACGACAGGGGGCCCCTACGAGCAGTACTTC. Protein: CASRTTGGPYEQYF.

V gene TRBV12-5 combines with J gene TRBJ2-5; the D gene is possibly TRBD2 (7 bases). The CDR3 spans 14 residues. Germline loops: CDR1 LGHNT, CDR2 FRNRAP. Trimming took 1 base from V and 3 from J, leaving 9 bases between them. Here the CDR3 DNA reads TGTGCTAGTGGTTTGGGAGGGGGGGAAGAGACCCAGTACTTC. This encodes CASGLGGGEETQYF. Using reference TRBV12-5 and TRBJ2-5 for the parts outside the CDR3, the full variable domain is DARVTQTPRHKVTEMGQEVTMRCQPILGHNTVFWYRQTMMQGLELLAYFRNRAPLDDSGMPKDRFSAEMPDATLATLKIQPSEPRDSAVYFCASGLGGGEETQYFGPGTRLLVL.

This rearrangement joins TRBV30 to TRBJ2-7; TRBD2 might be the D (5 bases). Trimming pared 4 bases from V and 5 bases from J, leaving 12 bases between. Germline values: CDR1 GTSNPN, CDR2 SVGIG (reference sequence). This CDR3 is 12 amino acids long. CDR3 protein: CAWNPTGNEQYF. DNA for the CDR3: TGTGCCTGGAACCCGACGGGGAACGAGCAGTACTTC.

This clone was recorded once. The genes are TRBV2 and TRBJ2-7; 7 nucleotides align to TRBD2. Germline trimming cut 10 bases from V and 2 bases from J; bases unmatched to any gene: 8. This CDR3 contains 13 residues. Germline V gene lookup returns CDR1 SNHLY and CDR2 FYNNEI. The CDR3 here is CATWGEGAYEQYF. The CDR3 DNA sequence: TGTGCCACCTGGGGGGAGGGAGCCTACGAGCAGTACTTC.

The genes are TRBV28 and TRBJ2-1; D is possibly TRBD1 (5 bases). The CDR3 is made up of 15 amino acids. Germline loops: CDR1 MDHEN, CDR2 SYDVKM. V lost 3 bases and J lost 2, with 11 bases in between. In DNA form, the CDR3 reads TGTGCCAGCAGTTTGAACAAGGGGACCTACAATGAGCAGTTCTTC. It yields the protein CASSLNKGTYNEQFF.